These T cell receptor beta chains were read from a single sample in a study of blood T cells in healthy people across ages. TCRdb re-derived calls from the 5' RACE reads in MiXCR, one entry per CDR3 protein. Among under 2,000,000 distinct CDR3 sequences, 40% to 55% were seen once, and the ten largest hold approximately 2%. The sequenced sample consisted of blood. These TCRs come from a woman aged 40 to 50 in good health. CDR3s include the opening cysteine and the closing phenylalanine or tryptophan. The D gene is left open where the match is weak. Clone size appears in some rows only: once, few, many, or a class for an expanded clone.

J gene: TRBJ2-3
clone size: few
D gene: .
V gene: TRBV4-3
CDR3 protein: CASSQDPRGGQRDTQYF
CDR3 DNA: TGCGCCAGCAGCCAAGACCCACGTGGGGGGCAACGGGATACGCAGTATTTT

J gene: TRBJ1-2
clone size: .
D gene: .
V gene: TRBV29-1
CDR3 protein: CSVSDGQGGYGYTF
CDR3 DNA: TGCAGCGTGTCCGATGGGCAGGGCGGCTATGGCTACACCTTC

J gene: TRBJ2-1
clone size: few
D gene: .
V gene: TRBV5-1
CDR3 protein: CASGPLDHNEQFF
CDR3 DNA: TGCGCCAGCGGGCCTCTAGATCACAATGAGCAGTTCTTC

J gene: TRBJ1-4
clone size: .
D gene: TRBD1
V gene: TRBV7-9
CDR3 protein: CASSPPAQGKLFF
CDR3 DNA: TGTGCCAGCAGCCCTCCGGCACAGGGGAAACTGTTTTTT

J gene: TRBJ1-2
clone size: few
D gene: TRBD1
V gene: TRBV12-3/TRBV12-4
CDR3 protein: CASSPTRGQFYGYTF
CDR3 DNA: TGTGCCAGCAGTCCCACCAGGGGGCAGTTCTATGGCTACACCTTC

J gene: TRBJ1-2
clone size: few
D gene: TRBD1
V gene: TRBV29-1
CDR3 protein: CSAPGTVDYGYTF
CDR3 DNA: TGCAGCGCCCCCGGGACAGTAGACTATGGCTACACCTTC

J gene: TRBJ2-5
clone size: few
D gene: .
V gene: TRBV14
CDR3 protein: CASSRTRQAWGETQYF
CDR3 DNA: TGTGCCAGCAGCCGTACTAGACAGGCTTGGGGCGAGACCCAGTACTTC

J gene: TRBJ2-1
clone size: few
D gene: .
V gene: TRBV7-6
CDR3 protein: CASSLRPLQGGRSSYNEQFF
CDR3 DNA: TGTGCCAGCAGCTTACGCCCCTTACAGGGGGGGCGGAGCTCCTACAATGAGCAGTTCTTC

J gene: TRBJ2-4
clone size: .
D gene: .
V gene: TRBV6-5
CDR3 protein: CASRGGLALAKNIQYF
CDR3 DNA: TGTGCCAGCAGAGGAGGACTTGCCCTAGCCAAAAACATTCAGTACTTC

J gene: TRBJ2-5
clone size: .
D gene: TRBD2
V gene: TRBV5-6
CDR3 protein: CASSLWQRGDNEQYF
CDR3 DNA: TGTGCCAGCAGCTTGTGGCAGCGGGGGGACAATGAGCAGTACTTC

J gene: TRBJ2-6
clone size: .
D gene: .
V gene: TRBV6-5
CDR3 protein: CASSYRWGANVLTF
CDR3 DNA: TGTGCCAGCAGTTACCGTTGGGGGGCCAACGTCCTGACTTTC

J gene: TRBJ2-7
clone size: .
D gene: TRBD2
V gene: TRBV6-2/TRBV6-3
CDR3 protein: CASRNSGAGEQYF
CDR3 DNA: TGTGCCAGCCGTAACAGCGGGGCTGGTGAGCAGTACTTC

J gene: TRBJ2-7
clone size: few
D gene: .
V gene: TRBV7-9
CDR3 protein: CASSFPSGQGLSYEQYF
CDR3 DNA: TGTGCCAGCAGCTTCCCTTCAGGGCAGGGCCTCTCCTACGAGCAGTACTTC

J gene: TRBJ2-1
clone size: .
D gene: .
V gene: TRBV6-5
CDR3 protein: CASSYGSTSPNEQFF
CDR3 DNA: TGTGCCAGCAGTTACGGATCAACCAGTCCCAATGAGCAGTTCTTC

J gene: TRBJ2-1
clone size: few
D gene: TRBD2
V gene: TRBV5-1
CDR3 protein: CASSLVGTSVYNEQFF
CDR3 DNA: TGCGCCAGCAGCTTGGTGGGGACTAGCGTTTACAATGAGCAGTTCTTC

J gene: TRBJ2-5
clone size: .
D gene: .
V gene: TRBV15
CDR3 protein: CATSIRTSYQETQYF
CDR3 DNA: TGTGCCACCAGCATTAGGACTTCCTACCAAGAGACCCAGTACTTC

J gene: TRBJ2-1
clone size: .
D gene: .
V gene: TRBV27
CDR3 protein: CASITGALQFF
CDR3 DNA: TGTGCCAGCATTACGGGGGCCTTACAGTTCTTC

J gene: TRBJ1-4
clone size: few
D gene: .
V gene: TRBV7-2
CDR3 protein: CASSSQTQEKLFF
CDR3 DNA: TGTGCCAGCAGCTCACAAACACAGGAAAAACTGTTTTTT

J gene: TRBJ2-5
clone size: few
D gene: TRBD2
V gene: TRBV7-3
CDR3 protein: CASSLGIPLAGGPWETQYF
CDR3 DNA: TGTGCCAGCAGCTTAGGCATCCCACTAGCGGGGGGGCCTTGGGAGACCCAGTACTTC

J gene: TRBJ2-1
clone size: many
D gene: .
V gene: TRBV6-2/TRBV6-3
CDR3 protein: CASRNNEQFF
CDR3 DNA: TGTGCCAGCAGGAACAATGAGCAGTTCTTC

J gene: TRBJ2-7
clone size: .
D gene: .
V gene: TRBV4-3
CDR3 protein: CASSQDRTYSYEQYF
CDR3 DNA: TGCGCCAGCAGCCAAGATAGGACCTACTCCTACGAGCAGTACTTC

J gene: TRBJ1-2
clone size: .
D gene: .
V gene: TRBV24-1
CDR3 protein: CAASPRSGHGYTF
CDR3 DNA: TGTGCCGCTTCTCCCCGGAGTGGGCATGGCTACACCTTC

J gene: TRBJ2-1
clone size: few
D gene: TRBD2
V gene: TRBV29-1
CDR3 protein: CSTLAGGYNEQFF
CDR3 DNA: TGCAGCACCTTAGCGGGGGGGTACAATGAGCAGTTCTTC

J gene: TRBJ1-5
clone size: few
D gene: TRBD1
V gene: TRBV24-1
CDR3 protein: CATSDSQGINNQPQHF
CDR3 DNA: TGTGCCACCAGTGATTCACAGGGGATAAACAATCAGCCCCAGCATTTT

J gene: TRBJ2-5
clone size: .
D gene: .
V gene: TRBV9
CDR3 protein: CASSVGIGLGNQETQYF
CDR3 DNA: TGTGCCAGCAGCGTAGGGATAGGGCTGGGTAACCAAGAGACCCAGTACTTC

J gene: TRBJ1-4
clone size: once
D gene: .
V gene: TRBV5-1
CDR3 protein: CASSLAVTNEKLFF
CDR3 DNA: TGCGCCAGCAGCTTGGCAGTTACTAATGAAAAACTGTTTTTT

J gene: TRBJ2-7
clone size: .
D gene: .
V gene: TRBV20-1
CDR3 protein: CSARVPGQGSYEQYF
CDR3 DNA: TGCAGTGCTAGAGTTCCAGGCCAGGGCTCCTACGAGCAGTACTTC

J gene: TRBJ1-1
clone size: few
D gene: .
V gene: TRBV4-1
CDR3 protein: CASSQGSAEAFF
CDR3 DNA: TGCGCCAGCAGCCAAGGGAGCGCTGAAGCTTTCTTT

J gene: TRBJ2-7
clone size: .
D gene: .
V gene: TRBV27
CDR3 protein: CASGIGLSYGQYF
CDR3 DNA: TGTGCCAGCGGAATAGGACTAAGTTACGGGCAGTACTTC